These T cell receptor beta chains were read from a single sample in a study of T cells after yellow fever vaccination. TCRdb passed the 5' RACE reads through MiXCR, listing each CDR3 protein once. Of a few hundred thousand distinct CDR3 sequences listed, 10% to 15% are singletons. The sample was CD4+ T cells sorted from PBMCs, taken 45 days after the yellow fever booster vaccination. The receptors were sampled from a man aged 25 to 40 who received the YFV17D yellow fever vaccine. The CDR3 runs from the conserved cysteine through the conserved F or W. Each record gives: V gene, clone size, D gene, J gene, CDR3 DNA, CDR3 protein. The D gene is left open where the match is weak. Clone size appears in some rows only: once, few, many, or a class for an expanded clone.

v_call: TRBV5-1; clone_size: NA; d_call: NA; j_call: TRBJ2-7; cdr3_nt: TGCGCCAGCAGCTTGGCAGAAACTGGCTCCTACGAGCAGTACTTC; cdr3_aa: CASSLAETGSYEQYF
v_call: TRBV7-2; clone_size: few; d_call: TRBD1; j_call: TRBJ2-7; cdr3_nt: TGTGCCAGCAGCAAACAGGGGAGCTCCTACGAGCAGTACTTC; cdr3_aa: CASSKQGSSYEQYF
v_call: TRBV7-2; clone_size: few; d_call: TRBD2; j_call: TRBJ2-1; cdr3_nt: TGTGCCAGCAGCCCAATGGGGGCGGGAGGGGTCAATGAGCAGTTCTTC; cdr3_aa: CASSPMGAGGVNEQFF
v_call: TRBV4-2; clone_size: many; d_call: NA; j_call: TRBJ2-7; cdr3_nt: TGTGCCAGCAGCCCCCAGGGGGGCAGGTACGAGCAGTACTTC; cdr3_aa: CASSPQGGRYEQYF
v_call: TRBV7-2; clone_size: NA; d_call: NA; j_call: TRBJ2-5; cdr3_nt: TGTGCCAGCAGCTTAGGTAGCGCTCAGACCCAGTACTTC; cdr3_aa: CASSLGSAQTQYF
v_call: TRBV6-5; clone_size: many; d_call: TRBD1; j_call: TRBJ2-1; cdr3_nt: TGTGCCAGCAGTAACAGGGGACAGGCCCATTTTGAGCAGTTCTTC; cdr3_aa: CASSNRGQAHFEQFF
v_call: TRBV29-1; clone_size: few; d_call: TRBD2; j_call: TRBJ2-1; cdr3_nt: TGCAGCGTCCGAACTTCTAGCGGAGGTCCCCCCAGGCAGTTCTTC; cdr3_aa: CSVRTSSGGPPRQFF
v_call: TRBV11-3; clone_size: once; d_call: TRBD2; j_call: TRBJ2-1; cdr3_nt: TGTGCCAGCAGCTTTCGGCTAGCGGGGGGAAAGGGTGAGCAGTTCTTC; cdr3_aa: CASSFRLAGGKGEQFF
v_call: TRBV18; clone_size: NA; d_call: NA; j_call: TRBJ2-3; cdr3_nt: TGTGCCAGCTCACCACCGGTAGATTCAGATACGCAGTATTTT; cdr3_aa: CASSPPVDSDTQYF
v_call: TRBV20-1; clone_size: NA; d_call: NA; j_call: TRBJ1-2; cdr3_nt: TGCAGTGCTAGTCGGGCCAGGGGCTATGGCTACACCTTC; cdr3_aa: CSASRARGYGYTF
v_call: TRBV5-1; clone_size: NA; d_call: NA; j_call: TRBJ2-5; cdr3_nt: TGCGCCAGCAGCAACATAGCGGATCAAGAGACCCAGTACTTC; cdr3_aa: CASSNIADQETQYF
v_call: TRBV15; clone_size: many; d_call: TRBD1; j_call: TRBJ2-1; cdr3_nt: TGTGCCACCAGCAGAGACCGCCTCGGGACAGGATACAATGAGCAGTTCTTC; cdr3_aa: CATSRDRLGTGYNEQFF
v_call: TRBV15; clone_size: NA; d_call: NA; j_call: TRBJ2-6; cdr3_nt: TGTGCCACCAGCAGAGATGTGGGACCTGGGGCCAACGTCCTGACTTTC; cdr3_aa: CATSRDVGPGANVLTF
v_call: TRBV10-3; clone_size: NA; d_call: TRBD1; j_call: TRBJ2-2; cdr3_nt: TGTGCCGGGGGACAGGGGAACACCGGGGAGCTGTTTTTT; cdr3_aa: CAGGQGNTGELFF
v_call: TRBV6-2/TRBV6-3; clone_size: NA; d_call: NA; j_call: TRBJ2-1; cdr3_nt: TGTGCCATTGGTAGCTCAGGCTCCTACAATGAGCAGTTCTTC; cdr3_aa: CAIGSSGSYNEQFF
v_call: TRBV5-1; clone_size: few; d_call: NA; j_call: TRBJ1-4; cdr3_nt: TGCGCCAGCAGCTTGGAGAGGGTTGAAAAACTGTTTTTT; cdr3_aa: CASSLERVEKLFF
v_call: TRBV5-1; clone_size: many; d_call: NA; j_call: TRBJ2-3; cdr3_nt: TGCGCCAGCAGCACCTCCGGGACTCAATACACAGATACGCAGTATTTT; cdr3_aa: CASSTSGTQYTDTQYF
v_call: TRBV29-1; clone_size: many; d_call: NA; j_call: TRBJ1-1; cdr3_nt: TGCAGCGTCGGAGAACCGCAGAACACTGAAGCTTTCTTT; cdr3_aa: CSVGEPQNTEAFF
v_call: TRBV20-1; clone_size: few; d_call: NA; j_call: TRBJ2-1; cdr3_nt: TGCAGTGCTAGTATCCCGGGAGTAGGGCGCAATGAGCAGTTCTTC; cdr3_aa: CSASIPGVGRNEQFF
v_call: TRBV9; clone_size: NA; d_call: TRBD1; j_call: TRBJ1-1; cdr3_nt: TGTGCCAGCAGCGCCTGGGACAGGGGGGACACTGAAGCTTTCTTT; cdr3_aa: CASSAWDRGDTEAFF
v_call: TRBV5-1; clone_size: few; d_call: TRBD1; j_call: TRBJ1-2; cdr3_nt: TGCGCCAGCAGCTTGGCCGCGAGGACAGGGATCTATGGCTACACCTTC; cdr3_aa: CASSLAARTGIYGYTF
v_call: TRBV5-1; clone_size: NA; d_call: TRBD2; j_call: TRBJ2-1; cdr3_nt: TGCGCCAGCCGCACCCCCGGGACTAGCAGTAACAATGAGCAGTTCTTC; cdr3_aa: CASRTPGTSSNNEQFF
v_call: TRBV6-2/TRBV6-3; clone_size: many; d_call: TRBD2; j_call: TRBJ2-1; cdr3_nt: TGTGCCAGCAGTTACTCGAGCCCTAGCGGGGTATACAATGAGCAGTTCTTC; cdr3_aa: CASSYSSPSGVYNEQFF
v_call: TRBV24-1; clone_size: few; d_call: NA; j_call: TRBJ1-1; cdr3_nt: TGTGCCACCAGTGATCCCCATGGGTCGAACACTGAAGCTTTCTTT; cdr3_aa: CATSDPHGSNTEAFF
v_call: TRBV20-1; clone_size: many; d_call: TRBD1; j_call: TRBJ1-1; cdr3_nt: TGCAGTGTGGCGGGGACAGCGCCGCAAGCTTTCTTT; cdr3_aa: CSVAGTAPQAFF
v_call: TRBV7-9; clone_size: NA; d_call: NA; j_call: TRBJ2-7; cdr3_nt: TGTGCCAGCAGTCATGGACGCTACGAGCAGTACTTC; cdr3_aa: CASSHGRYEQYF
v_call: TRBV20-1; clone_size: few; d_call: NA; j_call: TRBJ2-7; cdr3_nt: TGCAGTGCTACTAAAAGCCCCCGGGACGAGCAGTACTTC; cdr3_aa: CSATKSPRDEQYF
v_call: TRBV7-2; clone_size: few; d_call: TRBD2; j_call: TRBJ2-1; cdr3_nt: TGTGCCAGCAGCCGCCGACTAGCGGGAGGGCGGGACAATGAGCAGTTCTTC; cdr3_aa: CASSRRLAGGRDNEQFF
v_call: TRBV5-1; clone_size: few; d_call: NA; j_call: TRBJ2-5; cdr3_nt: TGCGCCAGCAGCTTGGTTGGCTCCGAGACCCAGTACTTC; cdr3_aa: CASSLVGSETQYF
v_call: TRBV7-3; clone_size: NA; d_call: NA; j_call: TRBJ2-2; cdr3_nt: TGTGCCAGCAAAAAGGGGAGCACCGGGGAGCTGTTTTTT; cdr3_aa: CASKKGSTGELFF
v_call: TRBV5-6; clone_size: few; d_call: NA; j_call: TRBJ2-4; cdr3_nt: TGTGCCAGCAGCTGGAACAGGGAAAGTTTAGCCAAAAACATTCAGTACTTC; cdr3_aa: CASSWNRESLAKNIQYF
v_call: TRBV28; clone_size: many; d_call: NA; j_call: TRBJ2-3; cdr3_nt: TGTGCCAGCGGTGGTGACACGCAGTATTTT; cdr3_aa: CASGGDTQYF
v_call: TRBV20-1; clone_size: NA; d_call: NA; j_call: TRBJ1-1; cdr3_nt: TGCAGTGCTAGGAACCCTGGCCAGAACACTGAAGCTTTCTTT; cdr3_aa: CSARNPGQNTEAFF
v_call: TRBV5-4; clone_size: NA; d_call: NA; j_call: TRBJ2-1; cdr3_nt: TGTGCCAGCAGCTTGGGGCCTGGTAGCGGAGGGGAGAATGAGCAGTTCTTC; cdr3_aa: CASSLGPGSGGENEQFF
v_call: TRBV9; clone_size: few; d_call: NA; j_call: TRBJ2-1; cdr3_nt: TGTGCCAGCAGCAAGGACTACCTAAGCCATGAGCAGTTCTTC; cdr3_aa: CASSKDYLSHEQFF
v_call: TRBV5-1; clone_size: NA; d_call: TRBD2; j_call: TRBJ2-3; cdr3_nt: TGCGCCAGCAGCAAGCGGGAGGTGGTAGATACGCAGTATTTT; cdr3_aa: CASSKREVVDTQYF
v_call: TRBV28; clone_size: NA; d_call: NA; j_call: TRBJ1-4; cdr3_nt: NA; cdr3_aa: CASSFSGQGLGKLFF
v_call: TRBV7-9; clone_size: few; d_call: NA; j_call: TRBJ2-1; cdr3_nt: TGTGCCAGCAGCCGTCAGAGGGGTTCGGTAAACAATGAGCAGTTCTTC; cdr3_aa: CASSRQRGSVNNEQFF
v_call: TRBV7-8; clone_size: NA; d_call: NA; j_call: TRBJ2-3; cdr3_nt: TGTGCCAGCAGCCCCGCGGCGACGCAGTATTTT; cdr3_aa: CASSPAATQYF
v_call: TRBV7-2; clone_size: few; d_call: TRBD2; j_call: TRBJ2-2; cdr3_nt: TGTGCCAGCAGCGCGACAAGCGGGAGCCTGAACACCGGGGAGCTGTTTTTT; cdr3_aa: CASSATSGSLNTGELFF
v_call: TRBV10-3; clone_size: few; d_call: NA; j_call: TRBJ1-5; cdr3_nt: TGTGCCATCAGTGACCCGACAGGCTTGCCCCAGCATTTT; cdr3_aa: CAISDPTGLPQHF
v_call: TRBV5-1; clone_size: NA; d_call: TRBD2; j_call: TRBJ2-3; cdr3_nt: TGCGCCAGCAACCTCCGGGGTTTAGCGGGCGATACGCAGTATTTT; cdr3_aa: CASNLRGLAGDTQYF
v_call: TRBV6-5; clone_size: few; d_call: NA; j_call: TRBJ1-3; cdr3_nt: TGTGCCAGCAGTTACACAACCGACGGAAACACCATATATTTT; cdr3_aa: CASSYTTDGNTIYF
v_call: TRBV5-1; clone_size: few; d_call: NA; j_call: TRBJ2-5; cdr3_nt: TGCGCCAGCAGCTTGGGTAGGCGAGAGACCCAGTACTTC; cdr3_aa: CASSLGRRETQYF
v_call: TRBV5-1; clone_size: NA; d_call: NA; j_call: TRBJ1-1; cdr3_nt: TGCGCCAGCAGCTTTGGGGGGGCGACGGGCACTGAAGCTTTCTTT; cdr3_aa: CASSFGGATGTEAFF
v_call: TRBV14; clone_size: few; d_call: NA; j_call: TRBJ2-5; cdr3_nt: TGTGCCAGCAGCCAAAACCAGCTAGAGACCCAGTACTTC; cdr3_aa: CASSQNQLETQYF
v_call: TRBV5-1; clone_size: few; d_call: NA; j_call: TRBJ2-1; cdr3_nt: TGCGCCAGCAGCCCACTAGGGTCTGAAACTGAGCAGTTCTTC; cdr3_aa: CASSPLGSETEQFF